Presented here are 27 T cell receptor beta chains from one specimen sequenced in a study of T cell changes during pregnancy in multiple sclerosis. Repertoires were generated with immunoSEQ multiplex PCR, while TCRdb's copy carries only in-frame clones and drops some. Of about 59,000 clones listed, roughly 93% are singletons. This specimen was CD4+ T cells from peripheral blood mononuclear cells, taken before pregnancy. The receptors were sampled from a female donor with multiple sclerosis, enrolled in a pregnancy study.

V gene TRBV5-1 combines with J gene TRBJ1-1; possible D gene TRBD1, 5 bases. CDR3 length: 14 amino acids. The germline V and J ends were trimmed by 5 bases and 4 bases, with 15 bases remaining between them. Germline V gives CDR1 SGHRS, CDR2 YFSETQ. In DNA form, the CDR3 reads TGCGCCAGCAGTGGAGGGGTGGGTGGCACTGAAGCTTTCTTT. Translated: CASSGGVGGTEAFF.

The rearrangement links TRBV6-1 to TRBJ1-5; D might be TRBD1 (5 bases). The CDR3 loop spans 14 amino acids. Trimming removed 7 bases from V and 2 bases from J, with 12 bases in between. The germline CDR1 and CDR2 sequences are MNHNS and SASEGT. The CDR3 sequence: CASIRDSRNQPQHF. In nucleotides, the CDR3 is TGTGCCAGCATAAGGGACTCTCGCAATCAGCCCCAGCATTTT.

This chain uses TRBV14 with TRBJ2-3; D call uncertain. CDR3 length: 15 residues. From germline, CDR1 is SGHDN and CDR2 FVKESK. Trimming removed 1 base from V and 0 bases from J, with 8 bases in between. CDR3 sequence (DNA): TGTGCCAGCAGCCAAGCGTCTCCTAGCACAGATACGCAGTATTTT. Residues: CASSQASPSTDTQYF.

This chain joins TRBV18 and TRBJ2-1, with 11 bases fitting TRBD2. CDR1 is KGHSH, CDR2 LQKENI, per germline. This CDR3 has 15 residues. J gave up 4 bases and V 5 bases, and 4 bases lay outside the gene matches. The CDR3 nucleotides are TGTGCCAGCTCAGCCGGGACTAGCGGTTACAATGAGCAGTTCTTC. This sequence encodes CASSAGTSGYNEQFF. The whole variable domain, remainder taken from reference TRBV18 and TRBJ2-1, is NAGVMQNPRHLVRRRGQEARLRCSPMKGHSHVYWYRQLPEEGLKFMVYLQKENIIDESGMPKERFSAEFPKEGPSILRIQQVVRGDSAAYFCASSAGTSGYNEQFFGPGTRLTVL.

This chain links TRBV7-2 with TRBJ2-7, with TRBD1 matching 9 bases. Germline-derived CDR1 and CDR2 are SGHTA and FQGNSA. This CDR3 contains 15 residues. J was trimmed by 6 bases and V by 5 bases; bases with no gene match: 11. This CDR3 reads CASSVDSGQGREQYF. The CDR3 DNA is TGTGCCAGCAGCGTTGACTCAGGACAGGGGCGCGAGCAGTACTTC.

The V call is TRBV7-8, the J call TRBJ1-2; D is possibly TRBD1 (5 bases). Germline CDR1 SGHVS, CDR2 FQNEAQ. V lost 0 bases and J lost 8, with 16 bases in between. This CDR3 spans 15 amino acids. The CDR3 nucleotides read TGTGCCAGCAGCTTAGCGTCTCAGGGAACGGACGGCTACACCTTC. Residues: CASSLASQGTDGYTF.

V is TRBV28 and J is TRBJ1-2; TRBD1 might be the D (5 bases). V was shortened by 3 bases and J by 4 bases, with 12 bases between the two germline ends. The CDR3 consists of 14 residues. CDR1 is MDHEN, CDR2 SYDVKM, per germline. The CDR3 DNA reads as TGTGCCAGCAGTTTGGGGCAGCCCTTCTATGGCTACACCTTC. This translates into CASSLGQPFYGYTF.

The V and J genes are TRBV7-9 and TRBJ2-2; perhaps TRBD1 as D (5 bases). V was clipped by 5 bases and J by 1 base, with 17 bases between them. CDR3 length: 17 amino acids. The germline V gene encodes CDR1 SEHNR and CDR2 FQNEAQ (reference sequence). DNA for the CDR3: TGTGCCAGCAGCGCAGACTGGCCCAGGGTGAACACCGGGGAGCTGTTTTTT. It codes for CASSADWPRVNTGELFF.

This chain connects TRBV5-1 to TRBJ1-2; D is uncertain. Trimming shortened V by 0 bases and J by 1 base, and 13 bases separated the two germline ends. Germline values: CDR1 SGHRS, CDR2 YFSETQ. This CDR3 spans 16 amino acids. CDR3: CASSLEGVSSNYGYTF. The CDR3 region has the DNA TGCGCCAGCAGCTTGGAAGGAGTAAGCAGTAACTATGGCTACACCTTC. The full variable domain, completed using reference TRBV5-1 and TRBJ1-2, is KAGVTQTPRYLIKTRGQQVTLSCSPISGHRSVSWYQQTPGQGLQFLFEYFSETQRNKGNFPGRFSGRQFSNSRSEMNVSTLELGDSALYLCASSLEGVSSNYGYTFGSGTRLTVV.

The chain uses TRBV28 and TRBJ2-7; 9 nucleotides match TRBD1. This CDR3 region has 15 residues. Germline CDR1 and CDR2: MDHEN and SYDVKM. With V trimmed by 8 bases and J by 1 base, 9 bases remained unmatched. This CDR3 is CASLNFGTGSYEQYF. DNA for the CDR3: TGTGCCAGCCTCAATTTCGGGACAGGGTCCTACGAGCAGTACTTC.

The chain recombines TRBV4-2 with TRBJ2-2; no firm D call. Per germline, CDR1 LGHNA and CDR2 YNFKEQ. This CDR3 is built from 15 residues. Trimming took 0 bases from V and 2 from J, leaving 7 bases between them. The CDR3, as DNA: TGTGCCAGCAGCCAAGAGGCATCAAACACCGGGGAGCTGTTTTTT. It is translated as CASSQEASNTGELFF.

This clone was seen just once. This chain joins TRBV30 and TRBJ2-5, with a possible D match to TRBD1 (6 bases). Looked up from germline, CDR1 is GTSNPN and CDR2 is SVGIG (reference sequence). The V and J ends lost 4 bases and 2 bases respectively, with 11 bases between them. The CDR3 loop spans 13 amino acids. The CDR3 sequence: CAWKKQGQETQYF. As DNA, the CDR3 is TGTGCCTGGAAAAAGCAGGGGCAAGAGACCCAGTACTTC. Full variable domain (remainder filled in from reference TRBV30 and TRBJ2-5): SQTIHQWPATLVQPVGSPLSLECTVEGTSNPNLYWYRQAAGRGLQLLFYSVGIGQISSEVPQNLSASRPQDRQFILSSKKLLLSDSGFYLCAWKKQGQETQYFGPGTRLLVL.

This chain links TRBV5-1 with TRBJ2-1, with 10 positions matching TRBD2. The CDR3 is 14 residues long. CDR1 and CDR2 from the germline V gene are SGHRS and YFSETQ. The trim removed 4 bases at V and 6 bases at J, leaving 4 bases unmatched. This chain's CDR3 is CASSPWTSGNEQFF. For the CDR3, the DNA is TGCGCCAGCAGCCCATGGACTAGCGGCAATGAGCAGTTCTTC.

CDR3 in amino acids: CASSLLLARPDEQFF. The CDR3 DNA reads as TGTGCCAGCAGTTTACTACTAGCGAGGCCGGATGAGCAGTTCTTC. The chain employs TRBV28 and TRBJ2-1; 7 bases align to TRBD2. Trimming took 2 bases from V and 8 from J; bases not matched to a gene: 9. CDR3 size: 15 residues. Per germline, CDR1 MDHEN and CDR2 SYDVKM.

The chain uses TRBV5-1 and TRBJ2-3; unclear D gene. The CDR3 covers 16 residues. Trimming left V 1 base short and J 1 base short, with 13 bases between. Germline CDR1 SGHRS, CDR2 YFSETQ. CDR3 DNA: TGCGCCAGCAGCTTGAGGTCCGCCGGAGGCACAGATACGCAGTATTTT. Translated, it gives CASSLRSAGGTDTQYF.

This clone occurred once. The CDR3 DNA follows: TGTGCCACCGCCGCCGCGGGAGTGGCCTACGAGCAGTACTTC. The encoded protein is CATAAAGVAYEQYF. The chain carries TRBV6-5 and TRBJ2-7; TRBD2 agrees at 7 bases. Germline lookup yields CDR1 MNHEY and CDR2 SVGAGI. V lost 10 bases to trimming and J lost 2 bases; unmatched junction nucleotides: 11. The CDR3 has 14 residues.

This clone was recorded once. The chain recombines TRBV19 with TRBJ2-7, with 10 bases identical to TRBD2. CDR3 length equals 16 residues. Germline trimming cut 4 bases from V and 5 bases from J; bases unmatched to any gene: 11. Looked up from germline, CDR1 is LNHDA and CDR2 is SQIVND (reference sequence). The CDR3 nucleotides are TGTGCCAGTAGTACCCGGATTCTAGCGGGAGCCAACGAGCAGTACTTC. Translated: CASSTRILAGANEQYF.

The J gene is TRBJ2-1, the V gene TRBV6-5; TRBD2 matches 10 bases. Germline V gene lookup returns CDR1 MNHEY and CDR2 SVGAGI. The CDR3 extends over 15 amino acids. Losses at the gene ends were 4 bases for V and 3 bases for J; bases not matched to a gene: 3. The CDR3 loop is CASSSLAGVYNEQFF. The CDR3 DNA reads TGTGCCAGCAGTTCTCTAGCGGGAGTCTACAATGAGCAGTTCTTC.

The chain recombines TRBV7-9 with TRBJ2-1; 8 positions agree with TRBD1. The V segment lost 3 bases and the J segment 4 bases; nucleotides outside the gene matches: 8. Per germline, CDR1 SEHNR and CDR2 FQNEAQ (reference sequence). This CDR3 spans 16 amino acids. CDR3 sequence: CASSLMGTGPYNEQFF. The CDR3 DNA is TGTGCCAGCAGCTTGATGGGGACAGGACCTTACAATGAGCAGTTCTTC.

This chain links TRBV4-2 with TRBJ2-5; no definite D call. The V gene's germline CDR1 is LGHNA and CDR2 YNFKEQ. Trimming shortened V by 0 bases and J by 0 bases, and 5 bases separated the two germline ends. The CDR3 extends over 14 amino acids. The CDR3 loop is CASSQDPDQETQYF. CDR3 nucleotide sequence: TGTGCCAGCAGCCAAGACCCAGACCAAGAGACCCAGTACTTC.

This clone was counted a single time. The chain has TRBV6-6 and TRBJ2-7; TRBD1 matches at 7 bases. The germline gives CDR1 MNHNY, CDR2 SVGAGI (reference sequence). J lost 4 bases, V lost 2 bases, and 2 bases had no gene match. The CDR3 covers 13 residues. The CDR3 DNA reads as TGTGCCAGCAGTTACCTACAGGGGTACGAGCAGTACTTC. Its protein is CASSYLQGYEQYF.

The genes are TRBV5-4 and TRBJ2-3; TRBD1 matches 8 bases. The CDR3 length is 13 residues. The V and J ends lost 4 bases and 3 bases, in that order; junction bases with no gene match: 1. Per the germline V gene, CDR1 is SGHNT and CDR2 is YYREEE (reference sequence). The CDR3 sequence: CASSTGGTDTQYF. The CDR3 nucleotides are TGTGCCAGCAGCACAGGGGGGACAGATACGCAGTATTTT.

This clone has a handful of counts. The CDR3 loop reads CASSQALGLTNSPLHF. The CDR3 region has the DNA TGTGCCAGCAGCCAAGCTTTGGGACTGACAAATTCACCCCTCCACTTT. The chain is built from TRBV7-9 and TRBJ1-6; a weak D match, TRBD1 (5 bases). The ends were cut back, 5 bases at V and 7 bases at J, with 18 bases in the middle. CDR3 size: 16 residues. The germline CDR1 and CDR2 sequences are SEHNR and FQNEAQ (reference sequence).

This CDR3 reads CASSLRPRLAGDGEQFF. The CDR3 DNA is TGTGCCAGCAGCTTACGCCCGCGACTAGCGGGAGACGGTGAGCAGTTCTTC. The chain combines TRBV7-2 with TRBJ2-1; 12 bases line up with TRBD2. After removal of 2 bases from V and 9 bases from J, the junction contained 11 bases not matched to a gene. The CDR3 is made up of 17 amino acids. Germline assignment: CDR1 SGHTA and CDR2 FQGNSA.

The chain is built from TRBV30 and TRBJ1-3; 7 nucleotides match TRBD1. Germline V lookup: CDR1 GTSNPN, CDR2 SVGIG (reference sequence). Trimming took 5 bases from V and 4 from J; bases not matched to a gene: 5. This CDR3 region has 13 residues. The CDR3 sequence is CAWPQGKGNTIYF. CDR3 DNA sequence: TGTGCCTGGCCACAGGGGAAAGGAAACACCATATATTTT.

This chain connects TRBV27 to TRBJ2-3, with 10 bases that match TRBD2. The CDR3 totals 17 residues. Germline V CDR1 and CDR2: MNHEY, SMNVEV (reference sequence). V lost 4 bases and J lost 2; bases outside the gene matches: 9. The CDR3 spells CASSYHLAGVATDTQYF. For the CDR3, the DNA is TGTGCCAGCAGTTACCACCTAGCGGGAGTGGCCACAGATACGCAGTATTTT.

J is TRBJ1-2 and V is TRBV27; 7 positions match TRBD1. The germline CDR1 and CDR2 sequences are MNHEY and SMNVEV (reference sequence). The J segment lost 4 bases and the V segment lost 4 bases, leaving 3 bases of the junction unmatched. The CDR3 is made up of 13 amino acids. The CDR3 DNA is TGTGCCAGCAGTTACAGGGGAGGCTATGGCTACACCTTC. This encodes CASSYRGGYGYTF.